The 31 T cell receptor beta chains in this list originate from one sample, sequenced in a study of cytomegalovirus exposure and HLA in healthy donors (TCRdb year 2017). The library was obtained by the immunoSEQ multiplex PCR assay. The multiplex PCR relied on a mix of 60 forward primers for TCR Vbeta segments and 13 reverse primers for TCR Jbeta segments. Not all clones reach the TCRdb copy of this immuneACCESS table, which keeps in-frame sequences only. Checked studies attribute under half of the gap to unresolved V genes and leave the rest unexplained. Here the sample has around 100,000 clones; about four fifths occur a single time. The leading ten clones occupy around 2.3% of the sample. The sequenced sample consisted of PBMCs. These receptors all stem from a man between 18 and 35 years old in good health and CMV-seronegative.

The genes are TRBV9 and TRBJ1-2; possibly TRBD1 for D (6 bases). CDR3 length: 16 residues. V was pared by 3 bases and J by 0 bases, with 15 bases between. Germline CDR1 and CDR2: SGDLS and YYNGEE. CDR3: CASSGSGARSNYGYTF. Written as DNA, the CDR3 is TGTGCCAGCAGCGGATCAGGGGCGAGATCTAACTATGGCTACACCTTC.

The chain couples TRBV19 to TRBJ1-2; possible D gene TRBD1, 5 bases. The CDR3 is 13 residues long. Germline V gene lookup returns CDR1 LNHDA and CDR2 SQIVND (reference sequence). V was cut by 3 bases and J by 10 bases, with 15 bases left in between. The CDR3, as DNA: TGTGCCAGTAGTATGTATCCGCAGGGATCCTACACCTTC. As protein: CASSMYPQGSYTF.

This chain joins TRBV5-1 and TRBJ2-1; 7 nucleotides match TRBD2. There are 15 residues in the CDR3. Losses at the gene ends were 2 bases for V and 5 bases for J; bases not matched to a gene: 7. Looked up from germline, CDR1 is SGHRS and CDR2 is YFSETQ. The CDR3 DNA sequence: TGCGCCAGCAGCTTAGTAACTAGCGCTAACAATGAGCAGTTCTTC. Its translation: CASSLVTSANNEQFF.

The J gene is TRBJ2-1, the V gene TRBV6-1; 11 bases fit TRBD2. Trimming took 4 bases from V and 7 from J; bases not matched to a gene: 9. The germline gives CDR1 MNHNS, CDR2 SASEGT. The CDR3 has 16 amino acids. Here the CDR3 reads CASSGLAGGLGNEQFF. The DNA for the CDR3 is TGTGCCAGCAGTGGGCTAGCGGGGGGCCTGGGTAATGAGCAGTTCTTC.

In DNA form, the CDR3 reads TGTGCCAGCAGCTTACGGACGGGGGGAGAGACCCAGTACTTC. Protein: CASSLRTGGETQYF. The chain couples TRBV13 to TRBJ2-5; the match to TRBD2 covers 7 bases. This CDR3 spans 14 amino acids. V shed 2 bases and J 4 bases; nucleotides not matched to a gene: 4. Germline V CDR1 and CDR2: PRHDT, FYEKMQ (reference sequence).

This clone was seen only a few times. The chain couples TRBV6-5 to TRBJ2-1; no clear D gene. From germline, CDR1 is MNHEY and CDR2 SVGAGI. The CDR3 covers 13 residues. V lost 4 bases and J lost 7, with 11 bases in between. CDR3 nucleotides: TGTGCCAGCAGTTTCCGGCCCGGGAATGAGCAGTTCTTC. Translating gives CASSFRPGNEQFF.

The chain recombines TRBV5-6 with TRBJ2-7; 7 bases are shared with TRBD2. The CDR3 has 13 amino acids. Trimming cost V 5 bases and J 2 bases; bases outside gene matches: 4. The germline V gene has CDR1 SGHDT and CDR2 YYEEEE. The chain's CDR3 is CASRNLAAYEQYF. The DNA of the CDR3 is TGTGCCAGCAGGAACCTAGCGGCCTACGAGCAGTACTTC.

The genes are TRBV5-1 and TRBJ2-7, with TRBD2 matching 7 bases. This CDR3 spans 14 amino acids. The germline V gene has CDR1 SGHRS and CDR2 YFSETQ. V shed 4 bases, J shed 4 bases, and the junction held 8 bases outside the gene matches. The CDR3 DNA is TGCGCCAGCAGCCGAGGACTAGTGGTTTACGAGCAGTACTTC. This translates into CASSRGLVVYEQYF.

This clone was seen a single time. The CDR3 loop is CSVGRQGTEQYF. The CDR3 DNA is TGCAGCGTTGGTCGCCAGGGAACCGAGCAGTACTTC. The chain links TRBV29-1 to TRBJ2-7, with D maybe TRBD1 (5 bases). The CDR3 runs 12 residues. Germline V lookup: CDR1 SQVTM, CDR2 ANQGSEA. The V end lost 4 bases, the J end lost 6 bases, and 13 bases lay between the germline ends.

The chain links TRBV6-5 to TRBJ2-3; no reliable D call. The CDR3 runs 15 residues. The germline V gene encodes CDR1 MNHEY and CDR2 SVGAGI. Trimming pared 0 bases from V and 7 bases from J, leaving 14 bases between. The CDR3 DNA follows: TGTGCCAGCAGTTACTCTCCTCTCCCGAGGCATACGCAGTATTTT. Translated, it gives CASSYSPLPRHTQYF.

This chain joins TRBV7-3 and TRBJ2-6; a weak D match, TRBD1 (5 bases). The germline V gene has CDR1 SGHTA and CDR2 FQGTGA. The V end lost 3 bases, the J end lost 0 bases, and 12 bases lay between the germline ends. The CDR3 extends over 17 amino acids. The CDR3 DNA sequence: TGTGCCAGCAGCTTTGTCAGGGTTAACTCTGGGGCCAACGTCCTGACTTTC. Amino acids: CASSFVRVNSGANVLTF.

The V gene is TRBV29-1, the J gene TRBJ1-1, with D unclear. The CDR3 runs 10 residues. CDR1 and CDR2 (germline): SQVTM, ANQGSEA. Trimming took off 4 bases at V and 8 bases at J, with 8 bases between the two ends. CDR3: CSVGGLEAFF. CDR3 bases: TGCAGCGTTGGAGGGTTGGAAGCTTTCTTT.

The J gene is TRBJ1-5, the V gene TRBV19; D is undetermined. The CDR3 totals 16 residues. V was pared by 2 bases and J by 0 bases, with 11 bases between. Germline V gene lookup returns CDR1 LNHDA and CDR2 SQIVND (reference sequence). The CDR3 DNA follows: TGTGCCAGTAGTATACCCTACAGTATTAGCAATCAGCCCCAGCATTTT. As protein: CASSIPYSISNQPQHF.

J is TRBJ1-4 and V is TRBV5-1; D ambiguous. Germline CDR1 is SGHRS and CDR2 is YFSETQ. Trimming removed 5 bases from V and 2 bases from J, with 10 bases in between. The CDR3 is 14 amino acids. Here the CDR3 DNA reads TGCGCCAGCAGTCCGAGTTCGACTAATGAAAAACTGTTTTTT. It encodes CASSPSSTNEKLFF.

The chain links TRBV29-1 to TRBJ2-7; the match to TRBD1 covers 8 bases. Germline lookup yields CDR1 SQVTM and CDR2 ANQGSEA. The CDR3 consists of 21 residues. J was trimmed by 0 bases and V by 1 base; bases with no gene match: 23. The CDR3 reads CSVEASKRGGTGSLSSYEQYF. Written as DNA, the CDR3 is TGCAGCGTTGAAGCCTCAAAGCGAGGCGGGACAGGTTCTTTAAGCTCCTACGAGCAGTACTTC.

The V call is TRBV5-4, the J call TRBJ2-2; unclear D gene. The CDR3 is made up of 14 amino acids. V lost 1 base and J lost 5, with 9 bases in between. The V gene's germline CDR1 is SGHNT and CDR2 YYREEE (reference sequence). Here the CDR3 reads CASSLPVATGELFF. The CDR3 DNA reads as TGTGCCAGCAGCTTGCCGGTAGCTACCGGGGAGCTGTTTTTT.

This chain joins TRBV2 and TRBJ1-2; TRBD1 agrees at 10 bases. The CDR3 is 13 amino acids. J gave up 8 bases and V 7 bases, and 7 bases lay outside the gene matches. Germline CDR1 reads SNHLY; CDR2 reads FYNNEI. In DNA form, the CDR3 reads TGTGCCAGCATTGACAGGGGGCAGGGGGGCTACACCTTC. It encodes CASIDRGQGGYTF.

The sample holds a few counts of this clone. The chain uses TRBV4-3 and TRBJ2-3, with 11 bases lining up with TRBD2. Germline values: CDR1 LGHNA, CDR2 YSLEER. The CDR3 runs to 16 residues. The J segment lost 6 bases and the V segment lost 2 bases, leaving 7 bases of the junction unmatched. CDR3 nucleotides: TGCGCCAGCAGCCAAACCGGGACTAGCGGCGCGGATACGCAGTATTTT. Translated: CASSQTGTSGADTQYF.

This CDR3 is CASRGGPGGYGYTF. DNA for the CDR3: TGTGCCAGCAGAGGGGGCCCGGGAGGGTATGGCTACACCTTC. The genes are TRBV27 and TRBJ1-2, with TRBD1 matching 7 bases. J lost 5 bases, V lost 6 bases, and 9 bases had no gene match. The CDR3 runs to 14 residues. Germline CDR1 MNHEY, CDR2 SMNVEV (reference sequence).

This chain joins TRBV6-6 and TRBJ1-1, with TRBD1 as a possible D gene (6 bases). CDR1 is MNHNY, CDR2 SVGAGI, per germline (reference sequence). The germline V and J ends were trimmed by 0 bases and 4 bases, with 15 bases remaining between them. This CDR3 region has 16 residues. The CDR3 nucleotides read TGTGCCAGCAGTTACTCCCGCCGAAGCAGGGGCACTGAAGCTTTCTTT. Translated, it gives CASSYSRRSRGTEAFF.

The chain uses TRBV25-1 and TRBJ1-5; 8 bases fit TRBD1. The CDR3 contains 13 residues. V gave up 5 bases and J gave up 7 bases; unmatched junction bases: 4. CDR1 MGHDK and CDR2 SYGVNS come from the germline V gene. This chain's CDR3 is CASSKTGAQPQHF. Here the CDR3 DNA reads TGTGCCAGCAGTAAGACAGGGGCACAGCCCCAGCATTTT.

The genes are TRBV27 and TRBJ1-5, with 11 bases aligning to TRBD1. The CDR3 has 18 amino acids. The ends lost 3 bases at V and 2 bases at J; junction bases unmatched: 9. Germline CDR1 reads MNHEY; CDR2 reads SMNVEV (reference sequence). CDR3 nucleotides: TGTGCCAGCAGTTTCCTCAGGACAGGGGGCATTGGCAATCAGCCCCAGCATTTT. Protein product: CASSFLRTGGIGNQPQHF.

Details on this clone: The junction shows a germline mismatch at one end, possibly a read error. This chain uses TRBV7-9 with TRBJ2-3; a weak D match, TRBD1 (5 bases). The CDR3 loop spans 16 amino acids. The germline CDR1 and CDR2 sequences are SEHNR and FQNEAQ (reference sequence). This CDR3 is CSSSFKGPSAADTQYF. CDR3 sequence (DNA): TGTTCCAGCAGCTTTAAGGGGCCATCAGCAGCAGATACGCAGTATTTT.

The chain couples TRBV6-5 to TRBJ2-1; TRBD1 matches at 9 bases. Germline CDR1 is MNHEY and CDR2 is SVGAGI. CDR3 size: 15 residues. Unmatched junction bases numbered 7, after V lost 4 bases and J lost 6 bases. The CDR3 loop is CASSFGQGYGNEQFF. For the CDR3, the DNA is TGTGCCAGCAGTTTCGGACAGGGGTATGGCAATGAGCAGTTCTTC.

This clone has just one count. The V and J genes are TRBV6-5 and TRBJ1-2; 7 bases are a match to TRBD1. The J segment lost 5 bases and the V segment lost 6 bases, leaving 9 bases of the junction unmatched. Germline loops: CDR1 MNHEY, CDR2 SVGAGI. The CDR3 runs 14 residues. The CDR3 DNA reads TGTGCCAGCAGAGAAGGGACAGTTAATTATGGCTACACCTTC. Residues: CASREGTVNYGYTF.

This chain's CDR3 is CASSLAGRTDTQYF. The CDR3 coding sequence is TGTGCCAGCAGCTTAGCGGGCAGGACAGATACGCAGTATTTT. The chain combines TRBV7-9 with TRBJ2-3; D uncertain. Germline assignment: CDR1 SEHNR and CDR2 FQNEAQ (reference sequence). This CDR3 has 14 residues. The V end was cut by 0 bases, the J end by 3 bases, with 7 bases between.

This chain joins TRBV2 and TRBJ2-1, with D perhaps TRBD2 (6 bases). The germline V gene has CDR1 SNHLY and CDR2 FYNNEI. Trimming removed 6 bases from V and 9 bases from J, with 21 bases in between. This CDR3 spans 15 amino acids. The CDR3 is CASSPGLALFIEQFF. CDR3 sequence (DNA): TGTGCCAGCAGCCCGGGACTGGCTCTGTTTATTGAGCAGTTCTTC.

The rearrangement joins TRBV28 to TRBJ1-2; D remains ambiguous. V lost 6 bases and J 0 bases, leaving 14 bases between the germline ends. The CDR3 contains 15 residues. The V gene's germline CDR1 is MDHEN and CDR2 SYDVKM. The CDR3 here is CASRDQRAANYGYTF. For the CDR3, the DNA is TGTGCCAGCAGGGATCAGCGAGCTGCTAACTATGGCTACACCTTC.

This clone was seen only a few times. V usage is TRBV7-9 and J usage is TRBJ1-4; the match to TRBD1 covers 7 bases. Germline V gives CDR1 SEHNR, CDR2 FQNEAQ (reference sequence). The length of the CDR3 is 15 residues. V gave up 1 base and J gave up 7 bases; unmatched junction bases: 6. CDR3 protein: CASSLGTGEFEKLFF. In DNA, the CDR3 is TGTGCCAGCAGCTTAGGAACAGGGGAATTTGAAAAACTGTTTTTT.

The gene calls are TRBV30 and TRBJ1-4; possible D gene TRBD1, 5 bases. This CDR3 region has 16 residues. Deletions cut 1 base from V and 0 bases from J, with 12 bases between. Germline V gene data show CDR1 as GTSNPN and CDR2 as SVGIG (reference sequence). CDR3 region: CAWSARTLATNEKLFF. CDR3 sequence (DNA): TGTGCCTGGAGTGCCCGGACACTTGCAACTAATGAAAAACTGTTTTTT.

The chain carries TRBV5-6 and TRBJ2-7, with TRBD1 matching 7 bases. The length of the CDR3 is 14 residues. The J segment lost 4 bases and the V segment lost 6 bases, leaving 10 bases of the junction unmatched. Germline assignment: CDR1 SGHDT and CDR2 YYEEEE. The CDR3 here is CASTPTDREYEQYF. CDR3 bases: TGTGCCAGCACACCGACTGACAGGGAGTACGAGCAGTACTTC.